The rows below give T cell receptor beta chains drawn from one sample of a study of response to subunit inactivated influenza vaccine. Via MiXCR, TCRdb re-called the RT-PCR reads, giving one row per CDR3 protein. This table holds roughly 710,000 distinct CDR3 sequences, approximately 14% found once. Sequencing was performed on PBMCs from blood, taken around 14 days before vaccination. These receptors originate from a man aged 45 to 65 who received an inactivated influenza vaccine. CDR3s include the opening cysteine and the closing phenylalanine or tryptophan. D genes are given only for firm matches. Clone size is stated in some rows and not others, as once, few, many or a class when expanded.

CDR3 protein	V gene	J gene	D gene	clone size
CAWSVRGLSEQFF	TRBV30	TRBJ2-1	-	-
CASSPGTGFNSPLHF	TRBV7-9	TRBJ1-6	-	many
CASRPGPDTEAFF	TRBV12-3/TRBV12-4	TRBJ1-1	-	-
CASSHRGDYGYTF	TRBV27	TRBJ1-2	-	-
CASSPSGGATGELFF	TRBV12-3/TRBV12-4	TRBJ2-2	TRBD2	few
CASSNRDSLNTEAFF	TRBV6-2/TRBV6-3	TRBJ1-1	TRBD1	-
CASSDPLGGGSYEQYF	TRBV9	TRBJ2-7	TRBD2	-
CASSWVGRSTDTQYF	TRBV5-1	TRBJ2-3	-	-
CASSWGRDRGTDTQYF	TRBV5-1	TRBJ2-3	TRBD1	-
CASSLGQSRTSNEKLFF	TRBV11-2	TRBJ1-4	-	-
CATWDTVAKNIQYF	TRBV10-3	TRBJ2-4	-	-
CASSQYAPGGEQFF	TRBV4-1	TRBJ2-1	-	many
CASSQPQGSQSSYEQYF	TRBV4-2	TRBJ2-7	-	-
CASSRGLADEETQYF	TRBV7-7	TRBJ2-5	-	-
CASSSGEETQYF	TRBV12-3/TRBV12-4	TRBJ2-5	-	many
CASSSSGPRYGETQYF	TRBV7-9	TRBJ2-5	-	-
CSAYSRAGPLFKQYF	TRBV20-1	TRBJ2-7	-	-
CASILGASGSVGGELFF	TRBV5-5	TRBJ2-2	TRBD2	few
CSACVGGARGEQYF	TRBV29-1	TRBJ2-7	-	-
CAISDLLYGYTF	TRBV10-3	TRBJ1-2	-	few
CASSYRDRGIGNEQFF	TRBV6-5	TRBJ2-1	TRBD1	few
CASSSGAQETQYF	TRBV28	TRBJ2-5	-	many
CASSYVASGSLQYF	TRBV7-2	TRBJ2-7	TRBD2	few
CASSLDRGTLSYNEQFF	TRBV11-2	TRBJ2-1	-	-
CASSPVPRQGAQYF	TRBV12-3/TRBV12-4	TRBJ2-5	-	few
CSARAMDSPAQYF	TRBV20-1	TRBJ2-3	-	-
CSARDGVYTGELFF	TRBV20-1	TRBJ2-2	-	few
CSARGSLTGGANEQYF	TRBV20-1	TRBJ2-7	TRBD2	-
CASSAFPSSYNEQFF	TRBV9	TRBJ2-1	-	few
CASSFNGNEAFF	TRBV28	TRBJ1-1	-	few
CASKRQGGIYEQYF	TRBV5-1	TRBJ2-7	TRBD1	-
CASSVKLSSYNEQFF	TRBV9	TRBJ2-1	-	few
CASSFGGSSYEQYF	TRBV5-1	TRBJ2-7	TRBD2	many
CSARARATNEKLFF	TRBV20-1	TRBJ1-4	-	-
CASSFGPLEAFF	TRBV7-9	TRBJ1-1	-	-
CASSGQGDLHGYTF	TRBV5-1	TRBJ1-2	-	-
CASSPRGRVPGELFF	TRBV9	TRBJ2-2	-	-
CASSLESLGRSEQYF	TRBV7-2	TRBJ2-7	-	few
CASSPSGGSYTEQFF	TRBV19	TRBJ2-1	TRBD2	-
CASSPGITYEQYF	TRBV7-9	TRBJ2-7	-	many
CASSFVFTSGTLPSYEQYF	TRBV28	TRBJ2-7	TRBD2	few
CSARAGDIYEQYF	TRBV20-1	TRBJ2-7	TRBD2	-
CASSQGQTTKNIQYF	TRBV3-1	TRBJ2-4	TRBD1	-
CASSQAPAGVFNEQFF	TRBV5-1	TRBJ2-1	TRBD2	many
CSASSPTVAIADTQYF	TRBV20-1	TRBJ2-3	-	-
CASSPRQGATDTQYF	TRBV18	TRBJ2-3	TRBD1	many
CSARGLGNTGELFF	TRBV20-1	TRBJ2-2	-	few
CASSQAPQGDYGYTF	TRBV4-3	TRBJ1-2	-	-